Each of the 7 T cell receptor beta chains below was sequenced from the same sample in a study of OX40 agonist ivuxolimab in advanced cancers. Assay: immunoSEQ multiplex PCR; the TCRdb copy retains only in-frame clones and omits some. The sample consists of over 55,000 clones, roughly nine tenths of them appearing once. The sequences come from CD4+ or CD8+ T cells sorted from blood, collected in a trial of the OX40 agonist ivuxolimab. All receptors derive from an adult with an advanced solid tumor such as melanoma, head and neck, liver or kidney cancer.

The chain combines TRBV4-2 with TRBJ2-3; the match to TRBD2 covers 11 bases. The germline V gene encodes CDR1 LGHNA and CDR2 YNFKEQ. V lost 4 bases, J lost 0 bases, and 9 bases stayed unmatched. The CDR3 extends over 18 amino acids. The DNA of the CDR3 is TGTGCCAGCAGCCTTGGACTAGCGGGTCTCAGGAGCACAGATACGCAGTATTTT. Translated: CASSLGLAGLRSTDTQYF.

This clone was observed once. The chain has TRBV15 and TRBJ2-1; TRBD2 matches at 15 bases. The ends lost 1 base at V and 7 bases at J; junction bases unmatched: 2. Germline V gene data show CDR1 as LNHNV and CDR2 as YYDKDF (reference sequence). The CDR3 totals 16 residues. CDR3 coding DNA: TGTGCCACCAGCAGAGTGGGACTAGCGGGAGGTAATGAGCAGTTCTTC. Amino acid sequence: CATSRVGLAGGNEQFF.

This sequence joins TRBV30 and TRBJ1-1; the D is unclear. V was pared by 3 bases and J by 0 bases, with 5 bases between. The CDR3 runs to 12 residues. From germline, CDR1 is GTSNPN and CDR2 SVGIG (reference sequence). CDR3 in DNA: TGTGCCTGGAGCGGATTGAACACTGAAGCTTTCTTT. Translating it yields CAWSGLNTEAFF.

The chain recombines TRBV28 with TRBJ1-1, with 10 bases lining up with TRBD1. The CDR3 spans 17 residues. The V gene's germline CDR1 is MDHEN and CDR2 SYDVKM. V lost 4 bases to trimming and J lost 9 bases; unmatched junction nucleotides: 17. For the CDR3, the DNA is TGTGCCAGCAGTTCTATCGGACAGGGGGGGACATATTTACAAGCTTTCTTT. Protein sequence: CASSSIGQGGTYLQAFF.

The chain uses TRBV19 and TRBJ1-2; the D gene is possibly TRBD1 (5 bases). The CDR3 has 12 residues. With 7 bases removed from V and 5 bases from J, the gap between germline ends came to 11 bases. Germline CDR1 LNHDA, CDR2 SQIVND (reference sequence). In nucleotides, the CDR3 is TGTGCCAGTACCCAGACAGAATATGGCTACACCTTC. This codes for CASTQTEYGYTF. The entire variable domain, with the rest obtained from reference TRBV19 and TRBJ1-2, is as follows: DGGITQSPKYLFRKEGQNVTLSCEQNLNHDAMYWYRQDPGQGLRLIYYSQIVNDFQKGDIAEGYSVSREKKESFPLTVTSAQKNPTAFYLCASTQTEYGYTFGSGTRLTVV.

The chain couples TRBV5-6 to TRBJ2-7, with D perhaps TRBD2 (5 bases). The CDR3 totals 13 residues. The germline CDR1 and CDR2 sequences are SGHDT and YYEEEE. Trimming shortened V by 0 bases and J by 3 bases, and 7 bases separated the two germline ends. The CDR3 reads CASSLDGDYEQYF. CDR3 nucleotide sequence: TGTGCCAGCAGCTTGGACGGGGACTACGAGCAGTACTTC.

This clone was seen only once. The chain links TRBV19 to TRBJ2-1, with D possibly called TRBD1 or TRBD2 (7 bases each). The CDR3 has 16 residues. Per the germline V gene, CDR1 is LNHDA and CDR2 is SQIVND (reference sequence). Trimming removed 4 bases at V and 6 bases at J, with 19 bases between. CDR3 nucleotides: TGTGCCAGTAGTACGATCCGGGGGGACAGATCCAATGAGCAGTTCTTC. Translating gives CASSTIRGDRSNEQFF.